The rows below give T cell receptor beta chains drawn from one sample of a study of cytomegalovirus exposure and HLA in healthy donors. Assay: immunoSEQ multiplex PCR; the TCRdb copy retains only in-frame clones and omits some. The data hold 180,000 or so clones, with 77% observed a single time. The sample taken for sequencing was PBMCs. The origin of the receptors is a woman aged 60-75 years in good health and CMV-seropositive. CDR3s include the opening cysteine and the closing phenylalanine or tryptophan. The D gene is left open where the match is weak. Size tells how often a clone was seen (once, few, many) or the class of an expanded clone, and some rows leave it out.

V: TRBV19
J: TRBJ2-2
D: TRBD1
size: -
DNA: TGTGCCAGTAGATCAGGGGGGAACACCGGGGAGCTGTTTTTT
CDR3: CASRSGGNTGELFF

V: TRBV10-3
J: TRBJ2-7
D: TRBD2
size: -
DNA: TGTGCCATCAGTGAGTCGGCGGGAGTCCCCTACGAGCAGTACTTC
CDR3: CAISESAGVPYEQYF

V: TRBV19
J: TRBJ2-1
D: -
size: -
DNA: TGTGCCAGTAGTATTCCTCCCTTAGTTTACAATGAGCAGTTCTTC
CDR3: CASSIPPLVYNEQFF

V: TRBV7-9
J: TRBJ1-6
D: -
size: -
DNA: TGTGCCAGCAGCCCCGACAGTTCACCCCTCCACTTT
CDR3: CASSPDSSPLHF

V: TRBV5-1
J: TRBJ2-5
D: TRBD2
size: -
DNA: TGCGCCAGCAGCTTTGTAGCGGGAGAGACCCAGTACTTC
CDR3: CASSFVAGETQYF

V: TRBV5-5
J: TRBJ1-4
D: -
size: -
DNA: TGTGCCAGCAGCTTGGGACCAGCGGCAACTAATGAAAAACTGTTTTTT
CDR3: CASSLGPAATNEKLFF

V: TRBV2
J: TRBJ1-4
D: TRBD1
size: once
DNA: TGTGCCAGCAGTGGGGACAGGAGCCGCTTGATGGTAAATGAAAAACTGTTTTTT
CDR3: CASSGDRSRLMVNEKLFF

V: TRBV28
J: TRBJ2-2
D: TRBD1
size: once
DNA: TGTGCCAGCAGGTTCAGACAGGGAATCACCGGGGAGCTGTTTTTT
CDR3: CASRFRQGITGELFF

V: TRBV30
J: TRBJ1-2
D: -
size: -
DNA: TGTGCCTGGAGTGTATTGGGGAGGTTGAACTATGGCTACACCTTC
CDR3: CAWSVLGRLNYGYTF

V: TRBV7-8
J: TRBJ2-6
D: TRBD1
size: once
DNA: TGTGCCAGCAGACGCGGACAGGGGGTATCCTCTGGGGCCAACGTCCTGACTTTC
CDR3: CASRRGQGVSSGANVLTF

V: TRBV28
J: TRBJ2-6
D: TRBD1
size: -
DNA: TGTGCCAGCAGTTCAAGACAGGGGGCTGGGGCCAACGTCCTGACTTTC
CDR3: CASSSRQGAGANVLTF

V: TRBV5-3
J: TRBJ2-3
D: -
size: -
DNA: TGTGCCAGAAGCTTGGATCCTACTGGGCCCTTCGGCACAGATACGCAGTATTTT
CDR3: CARSLDPTGPFGTDTQYF

V: TRBV28
J: TRBJ1-5
D: -
size: -
DNA: TGTGCCAGCAAAACGGGAGGGGTGAGCAATCAGCCCCAGCATTTT
CDR3: CASKTGGVSNQPQHF

V: TRBV5-1
J: TRBJ2-6
D: -
size: -
DNA: TGCGCCAGCAGCTTGGTGGGAAGCTCTGGGGCCAACGGCCTGACTTTC
CDR3: CASSLVGSSGANGLTF

V: TRBV5-1
J: TRBJ2-2
D: -
size: -
DNA: TGCGCCAGCAGCTGGGCCCCAAGCGGGCAAGACGGGGAGCTGTTTTTT
CDR3: CASSWAPSGQDGELFF

V: TRBV29-1
J: TRBJ1-1
D: -
size: few
DNA: TGCAGCGTTGAAGCCCTCCCTAACACTGAAGCTTTCTTT
CDR3: CSVEALPNTEAFF

V: TRBV28
J: TRBJ2-1
D: TRBD1
size: -
DNA: TGTGCCACCCAGTGGGACAGGGGTTACAATGAGCAGTTCTTC
CDR3: CATQWDRGYNEQFF

V: TRBV5-1
J: TRBJ1-2
D: -
size: -
DNA: TGCGCCAGCAGCTTGACACAGTATTCGTATGGCTACACCTTC
CDR3: CASSLTQYSYGYTF

V: TRBV7-6
J: TRBJ1-1
D: TRBD1
size: few
DNA: TGTGCCAGCAGCTTAGCGTCGGGACAGGGGGCCACTGAAGCTTTCTTT
CDR3: CASSLASGQGATEAFF

V: TRBV5-8
J: TRBJ2-1
D: TRBD2
size: -
DNA: TGTGCCAGCAGCTTGTTTAGTCAGACTAGCCACTCTACTTGGAATGAGCAGTTCTTC
CDR3: CASSLFSQTSHSTWNEQFF

V: TRBV7-9
J: TRBJ2-7
D: TRBD2
size: once
DNA: TGTGCCAGCGGTGAGCGGGAGGGCGGAGCGCTTCTGGAGCAGTACTTC
CDR3: CASGEREGGALLEQYF

V: TRBV6-5
J: TRBJ2-7
D: -
size: -
DNA: TGTGCCAGCAGCCAAAGGACTTTCTCCTACGAGCAGTACTTC
CDR3: CASSQRTFSYEQYF

V: TRBV7-2
J: TRBJ1-1
D: -
size: -
DNA: TGTGCCAGCAGCAAAGGGGGATCTATTGAAGCTTTCTTT
CDR3: CASSKGGSIEAFF

V: TRBV4-1
J: TRBJ1-2
D: -
size: -
DNA: TGCGCCAGCAGCCAAGGTCCGAGGGGGTTTCGGTATGGCTACACCTTC
CDR3: CASSQGPRGFRYGYTF

V: TRBV30
J: TRBJ1-2
D: TRBD1
size: -
DNA: TGTGCCTGGAGAAGGTCCGGGACAGGGGGCGGCTATGGCTACACCTTC
CDR3: CAWRRSGTGGGYGYTF

V: TRBV7-2
J: TRBJ2-7
D: TRBD2
size: once
DNA: TGTGCCAGCAGCTCCCTGGTAGGGAGGGTCTACGAGCAGTACTTC
CDR3: CASSSLVGRVYEQYF

V: TRBV28
J: TRBJ1-4
D: -
size: -
DNA: TGTGCCAGTAAATCCCCCGGCAGGGCAGAAAAACTGTTTTTT
CDR3: CASKSPGRAEKLFF

V: TRBV5-8
J: TRBJ2-7
D: TRBD1
size: once
DNA: TGTGCCAGCAGCTTACGGGGACAGGGGAGGTACGAGCAGTACTTC
CDR3: CASSLRGQGRYEQYF

V: TRBV30
J: TRBJ2-1
D: TRBD1
size: few
DNA: TGTGCCTGGAAGGGGGCGAACAATGAGCAGTTCTTC
CDR3: CAWKGANNEQFF

V: TRBV27
J: TRBJ2-1
D: TRBD2
size: -
DNA: TGTGCCAGCAGTTTACGCCGGACTAGCGGGGGGCAAAATGAGCAGTTCTTC
CDR3: CASSLRRTSGGQNEQFF

V: TRBV29-1
J: TRBJ2-1
D: -
size: -
DNA: TGCAGCGGGGGACAACGAAGTGGTGATGAGCAGTTCTTC
CDR3: CSGGQRSGDEQFF

V: TRBV9
J: TRBJ2-7
D: TRBD1
size: few
DNA: TGTGCCAGCAGCGTTACCGGGACAGGCCTCTACGAGCAGTACTTC
CDR3: CASSVTGTGLYEQYF

V: TRBV2
J: TRBJ2-7
D: -
size: few
DNA: TGTGCCAGCAGCGAGACGCTAGTCGTCTACGAGCAGTACTTC
CDR3: CASSETLVVYEQYF

V: TRBV27
J: TRBJ1-2
D: -
size: -
DNA: TGTGCCAGCAGTTTAAGCGTCAGCTATGGCTACACCTTC
CDR3: CASSLSVSYGYTF